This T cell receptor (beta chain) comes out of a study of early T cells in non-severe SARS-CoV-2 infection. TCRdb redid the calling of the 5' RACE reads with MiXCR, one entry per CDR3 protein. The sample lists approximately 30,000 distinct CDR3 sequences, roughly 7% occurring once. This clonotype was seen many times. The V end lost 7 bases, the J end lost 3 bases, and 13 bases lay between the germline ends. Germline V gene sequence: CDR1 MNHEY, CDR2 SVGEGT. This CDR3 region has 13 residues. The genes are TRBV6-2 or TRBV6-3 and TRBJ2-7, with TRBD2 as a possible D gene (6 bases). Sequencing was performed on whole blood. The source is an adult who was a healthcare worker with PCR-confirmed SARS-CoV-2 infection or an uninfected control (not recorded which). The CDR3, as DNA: TGTGCCAGCACGTTCTCGACTAGCTACGAGCAGTACTTC. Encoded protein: CASTFSTSYEQYF.